This entry describes one TCR beta chain. Antigen unknown. TCRdb's copy holds only in-frame clones and misses some; the assay was immunoSEQ multiplex PCR. Among around 160,000 clones listed, roughly 80% were seen once. Germline V gene lookup returns CDR1 MGHRA and CDR2 YSYEKL. CDR3 length: 17 amino acids. V lost 0 bases and J lost 5, with 19 bases in between. The sample belongs to a study of T cell responses to AZD1222 COVID-19 vaccine. Study-level findings and limits: Regions 160-218 and 743-854 held dominance among vaccine-associated CD4 TCRs, which spanned spike.

This specimen was peripheral blood, taken on day 0 of MenACWY control vaccination. The chain uses TRBV4-1 and TRBJ2-5, with D perhaps matching TRBD2 (6 bases). The clonotype comes from an adult in good health. The CDR3 here is CASSQDSWTTYGETQYF. Written as DNA, the CDR3 is TGCGCCAGCAGCCAAGATTCCTGGACTACCTATGGGGAGACCCAGTACTTC.